Each of the 30 T cell receptor beta chains below was sequenced from the same sample in a study of lymphopenia after photon versus proton radiotherapy. Produced via immunoSEQ multiplex PCR; TCRdb's table is partial and in-frame only. The repertoire consists of around 64,000 clones, with about 90% occurring once and the leading ten covering around 13%. The sequencing used peripheral blood, collected from a patient treated with proton-based radiotherapy. Receptors originate from a man older than 75 with esophageal cancer.

V is TRBV5-6 and J is TRBJ2-7; 7 bases align to TRBD1. V lost 1 base to trimming and J lost 0 bases; unmatched junction nucleotides: 4. Looked up from germline, CDR1 is SGHDT and CDR2 is YYEEEE. The CDR3 has 15 amino acids. The CDR3 loop reads CASSLFRDSSYEQYF. The DNA of the CDR3 is TGTGCCAGCAGCTTGTTCCGGGACAGCTCCTACGAGCAGTACTTC.

V is TRBV5-1 and J is TRBJ2-3; 8 nucleotides match TRBD1. CDR3 length equals 14 residues. V shed 0 bases, J shed 5 bases, and the junction held 2 bases outside the gene matches. Germline CDR1 is SGHRS and CDR2 is YFSETQ. For the CDR3, the DNA is TGCGCCAGCAGCTTGGCCGGGACAGGAGATACGCAGTATTTT. This encodes CASSLAGTGDTQYF.

J is TRBJ1-4 and V is TRBV2, with D possibly matching TRBD1 (6 bases). Germline CDR1 SNHLY, CDR2 FYNNEI. The CDR3 consists of 13 residues. V lost 8 bases, J lost 1 base, and 8 bases lay in between. In nucleotides, the CDR3 is TGTGCCAGCCTCAGGGGAACTAATGAAAAACTGTTTTTT. Encoded protein: CASLRGTNEKLFF.

The chain has TRBV5-6 and TRBJ2-1, with D maybe TRBD2 (6 bases). V was shortened by 0 bases and J by 4 bases, with 11 bases between the two germline ends. Germline values: CDR1 SGHDT, CDR2 YYEEEE. This CDR3 has 15 residues. The CDR3 sequence is CASSLGVSGYNEQFF. The CDR3 coding sequence is TGTGCCAGCAGCTTGGGCGTTAGCGGATACAATGAGCAGTTCTTC.

The rearrangement joins TRBV18 to TRBJ2-3; 10 bases line up with TRBD2. Germline CDR1 is KGHSH and CDR2 is LQKENI. V lost 0 bases to trimming and J lost 10 bases; unmatched junction nucleotides: 1. This CDR3 has 13 residues. DNA for the CDR3: TGTGCCAGCTCACCACCCGGGACTAGCGCGCAGTATTTT. Protein: CASSPPGTSAQYF.

The V call is TRBV7-9, the J call TRBJ2-3; the match to TRBD2 covers 13 bases. In germline, CDR1 is SEHNR, CDR2 FQNEAQ (reference sequence). The CDR3 runs 17 residues. Trimming took 1 base from V and 6 from J; bases not matched to a gene: 7. CDR3 amino acids: CASSLGTSGGPRDTQYF. The DNA of the CDR3 is TGTGCCAGCAGCTTAGGGACTAGCGGGGGCCCCCGGGATACGCAGTATTTT. The full variable domain, completed using reference TRBV7-9 and TRBJ2-3, is DTGVSQNPRHKITKRGQNVTFRCDPISEHNRLYWYRQTLGQGPEFLTYFQNEAQLEKSRLLSDRFSAERPKGSFSTLEIQRTEQGDSAMYLCASSLGTSGGPRDTQYFGPGTRLTVL.

The V call is TRBV19, the J call TRBJ1-2; D may be TRBD1 (6 bases). Germline-derived CDR1 and CDR2 are LNHDA and SQIVND (reference sequence). This CDR3 has 14 residues. V lost 3 bases, J lost 4 bases, and 12 bases lay in between. Here the CDR3 DNA reads TGTGCCAGTAGTATGTCGAGCAGGGGCTATGGCTACACCTTC. Protein sequence: CASSMSSRGYGYTF.

The gene calls are TRBV7-8 and TRBJ2-2, with D perhaps matching TRBD1 (6 bases). V lost 4 bases and J lost 0, with 6 bases in between. Germline V gives CDR1 SGHVS, CDR2 FQNEAQ. This CDR3 has 14 residues. The CDR3 nucleotides read TGTGCCAGCAGCTGGACAGCGAACACCGGGGAGCTGTTTTTT. This gives the protein CASSWTANTGELFF.

This sequence joins TRBV5-1 and TRBJ1-1; the D gene is possibly TRBD1 (6 bases). Germline V gives CDR1 SGHRS, CDR2 YFSETQ. The CDR3 is made up of 14 amino acids. V was clipped by 3 bases and J by 3 bases, with 12 bases between them. This CDR3 reads CASSSQGSDTEAFF. The CDR3 region has the DNA TGCGCCAGCAGCTCACAGGGTAGTGACACTGAAGCTTTCTTT.

This chain links TRBV7-8 with TRBJ2-2, with 12 bases aligning to TRBD2. V lost 6 bases, J lost 4 bases, and 18 bases stayed unmatched. Looked up from germline, CDR1 is SGHVS and CDR2 is FQNEAQ. This CDR3 spans 20 amino acids. Here the CDR3 reads CASRPRWASGGAQGTGELFF. CDR3 nucleotides: TGTGCCAGCAGACCCCGGTGGGCTAGCGGGGGGGCCCAGGGCACCGGGGAGCTGTTTTTT.

This clone occurred once. The chain has TRBV7-6 and TRBJ2-5, with 8 bases matching TRBD1. V dropped 3 bases and J dropped 4; count of bases not matched to a gene: 10. This CDR3 comprises 16 residues. Germline CDR1 and CDR2: SGHVS and FNYEAQ. CDR3 loop: CASSFLGQGDRETQYF. The CDR3 DNA reads TGTGCCAGCAGCTTCCTAGGACAGGGTGATCGAGAGACCCAGTACTTC.

Regarding this clone: Compared with germline, one end of the junction differs, possibly owing to a read error. CDR3 DNA sequence: TGTGCCAGTAGTTATGTCGGGACACGTTATGCTTTT. Its translation is CASSYVGTRYAF. The J gene is TRBJ1-5, the V gene TRBV19; tentative D call: TRBD1 (6 bases). Per the germline V gene, CDR1 is LNHDA and CDR2 is SQIVND (reference sequence). This CDR3 has 12 amino acids.

V gene TRBV12-5 combines with J gene TRBJ2-2; 8 nucleotides line up with TRBD1. Losses at the gene ends were 8 bases for V and 5 bases for J; bases not matched to a gene: 7. CDR3 length equals 14 residues. Germline V gene data show CDR1 as LGHNT and CDR2 as FRNRAP. The CDR3, as DNA: TGTGCTAGTACGACAGGGGCCGATACCGGGGAGCTGTTTTTT. Its translation: CASTTGADTGELFF.

The chain uses TRBV25-1 and TRBJ2-1, with D tentatively TRBD1 (5 bases). Trimming stripped 8 bases from V and 1 base from J, with 18 bases between. The germline CDR1 and CDR2 sequences are MGHDK and SYGVNS. The CDR3 runs 16 residues. This CDR3 is CASVSHGAYSYNEQFF. The CDR3 nucleotides read TGTGCCAGCGTCTCTCATGGGGCCTATTCCTACAATGAGCAGTTCTTC.

V is TRBV27 and J is TRBJ1-4; 8 bases line up with TRBD1. The V and J ends lost 5 bases and 7 bases, in that order; junction bases with no gene match: 9. This CDR3 spans 15 amino acids. Germline V gene sequence: CDR1 MNHEY, CDR2 SMNVEV (reference sequence). CDR3 DNA sequence: TGTGCCAGCAGTACCTCAGGGGGCTGGGGTGAAAAACTGTTTTTT. Amino acid sequence: CASSTSGGWGEKLFF.

This clone has only a few counts. The V gene is TRBV2, the J gene TRBJ1-5; tentative D call: TRBD1 (6 bases). The CDR3 extends over 14 amino acids. Germline CDR1 is SNHLY and CDR2 is FYNNEI. V lost 4 bases, J lost 5 bases, and 12 bases lay in between. In DNA form, the CDR3 reads TGTGCCAGCAGTGGGCTCGCAGGGGATCAGCCCCAGCATTTT. It encodes CASSGLAGDQPQHF.

The CDR3 sequence: CASSPDTGTKNIQYF. CDR3 nucleotide sequence: TGTGCCAGCAGCCCGGATACAGGGACCAAAAACATTCAGTACTTC. V and J are TRBV7-2 and TRBJ2-4; D might be TRBD1 (6 bases). Germline V gene data show CDR1 as SGHTA and CDR2 as FQGNSA. The V and J ends lost 5 bases and 2 bases respectively, with 13 bases between them. The CDR3 consists of 15 residues.

The chain recombines TRBV9 with TRBJ2-1; weak D call: TRBD2 (5 bases). This CDR3 contains 15 residues. Trimming pared 0 bases from V and 4 bases from J, leaving 11 bases between. The V gene's germline CDR1 is SGDLS and CDR2 YYNGEE. The CDR3 reads CASSVDWPGYNEQFF. The CDR3 DNA follows: TGTGCCAGCAGCGTAGACTGGCCGGGGTACAATGAGCAGTTCTTC.

V is TRBV27 and J is TRBJ2-7, with 8 bases identical to TRBD1. Germline V CDR1 and CDR2: MNHEY, SMNVEV (reference sequence). J lost 1 base, V lost 6 bases, and 5 bases had no gene match. The CDR3 is made up of 14 amino acids. This chain's CDR3 is CASRIQGGSYEQYF. As DNA, the CDR3 is TGTGCCAGCAGAATACAGGGGGGATCCTACGAGCAGTACTTC.

The chain carries TRBV7-9 and TRBJ2-5, with D uncertain. The CDR3 spans 13 residues. The V and J ends lost 5 bases and 2 bases respectively, with 9 bases between them. In germline, CDR1 is SEHNR, CDR2 FQNEAQ (reference sequence). The CDR3 DNA follows: TGTGCCAGCAGCCAGATCCCACAAGAGACCCAGTACTTC. Translating it yields CASSQIPQETQYF.

The V call is TRBV28, the J call TRBJ1-5; D perhaps matches TRBD1 (6 bases). The germline gives CDR1 MDHEN, CDR2 SYDVKM. The V and J ends lost 6 bases and 0 bases respectively, with 15 bases between them. CDR3 length equals 16 residues. CDR3 bases: TGTGCCAGCAGCCAGGACAGTTTCTATAGCAATCAGCCCCAGCATTTT. This sequence encodes CASSQDSFYSNQPQHF.

This clone was picked up one time. The V and J genes are TRBV2 and TRBJ1-4; no clear D. There are 15 residues in the CDR3. CDR1 and CDR2 from the germline V gene are SNHLY and FYNNEI. V lost 7 bases, J lost 8 bases, and 20 bases lay in between. The CDR3, as DNA: TGTGCCAGCACCCGGGCCCTACTAACTCCCGAAAAACTGTTTTTT. Translated: CASTRALLTPEKLFF. The whole variable domain, remainder taken from reference TRBV2 and TRBJ1-4, is EPEVTQTPSHQVTQMGQEVILRCVPISNHLYFYWYRQILGQKVEFLVSFYNNEISEKSEIFDDQFSVERPDGSNFTLKIRSTKLEDSAMYFCASTRALLTPEKLFFGSGTQLSVL.

The chain couples TRBV5-1 to TRBJ2-5; D is perhaps TRBD1 (5 bases). The DNA end lines up better with TRBJ2-7; the J call may be wrong. The CDR3 runs 13 residues. Germline V gives CDR1 SGHRS, CDR2 YFSETQ. This chain's CDR3 is CASSPSGSNEQYF. CDR3 DNA sequence: TGCGCCAGCAGCCCGTCAGGGTCCAACGAGCAGTACTTC.

V and J are TRBV5-4 and TRBJ2-1; D is undetermined. Germline assignment: CDR1 SGHNT and CDR2 YYREEE (reference sequence). The CDR3 loop spans 13 amino acids. V dropped 4 bases and J dropped 14 bases, with 19 bases sitting between them. DNA of the CDR3: TGTGCCAGCAGCACCCTTGACGGGTCGGATAAGTTCTTC. Residues: CASSTLDGSDKFF.

The chain combines TRBV6-1 with TRBJ2-7; 7 bases are a match to TRBD2. CDR1 is MNHNS, CDR2 SASEGT, per germline. This CDR3 comprises 14 residues. The V segment lost 6 bases and the J segment 3 bases; nucleotides outside the gene matches: 8. Written as DNA, the CDR3 is TGTGCCAGCAGCCAAGCCGGGAGGCTCTACGAGCAGTACTTC. Its protein product is CASSQAGRLYEQYF.

The CDR3 region has the DNA TGTGCCAGCAGTGAATGGAGTAGCGGGAGTGAGCAGTACTTC. Translating it yields CASSEWSSGSEQYF. The chain recombines TRBV2 with TRBJ2-7; TRBD2 aligns across 9 bases. The germline gives CDR1 SNHLY, CDR2 FYNNEI. The V and J ends lost 2 bases and 7 bases, in that order; junction bases with no gene match: 6. CDR3 length: 14 amino acids.

The rearrangement uses TRBV11-2 and TRBJ2-2, with 10 positions matching TRBD2. The germline V gene encodes CDR1 SGHAT and CDR2 FQNNGV. With 2 bases clipped from V and 5 bases from J, the junction kept 11 bases outside the gene matches. CDR3 length: 18 residues. The CDR3 spells CASSLYQSGRAGTGELFF. CDR3 bases: TGTGCCAGCAGCTTATACCAAAGCGGGAGGGCGGGGACCGGGGAGCTGTTTTTT.

V and J are TRBV5-1 and TRBJ2-1; 12 bases fit TRBD2. This CDR3 is built from 14 residues. With 9 bases clipped from V and 7 bases from J, the junction kept 8 bases outside the gene matches. Germline V gene sequence: CDR1 SGHRS, CDR2 YFSETQ. The CDR3 reads CATATSGRTNEQFF. CDR3 DNA sequence: TGCGCCACCGCGACTAGCGGGAGAACGAATGAGCAGTTCTTC.

This chain joins TRBV5-8 and TRBJ1-1; D unclear. The CDR3 is 13 residues long. With 2 bases removed from V and 6 bases from J, the gap between germline ends came to 11 bases. The germline gives CDR1 SGHTS, CDR2 YDEGEE. The CDR3 is CASSFLQWAEAFF. Here the CDR3 DNA reads TGTGCCAGCAGCTTTCTACAGTGGGCTGAAGCTTTCTTT.

J is TRBJ2-5 and V is TRBV4-1, with D perhaps TRBD1 (5 bases). Trimming took 1 base from V and 5 from J, leaving 14 bases between them. Germline values: CDR1 MGHRA, CDR2 YSYEKL. The CDR3 extends over 15 amino acids. The CDR3 nucleotides read TGCGCCAGCAGCCAAGTTTCAGGGTGGTTCGAGACCCAGTACTTC. Translated: CASSQVSGWFETQYF.